These 30 T cell receptor beta chains originate from one sample sequenced in a study of response to subunit inactivated influenza vaccine. In TCRdb, the RT-PCR reads were re-called with MiXCR into one record per CDR3 protein. This table has about 530,000 distinct CDR3 sequences, over 10% appearing once. The sample consisted of PBMCs from blood, taken 35 to 45 days after vaccination. Source of these receptors: a man aged 45 to 65 who received an inactivated influenza vaccine.

CDR3 residues: CASGLPPGFNTGELFF. Here the CDR3 DNA reads TGTGCCAGCGGTCTACCCCCGGGCTTCAACACCGGGGAGCTGTTTTTT. The chain is built from TRBV6-5 and TRBJ2-2, with D unclear. The CDR3 covers 16 residues. The V gene's germline CDR1 is MNHEY and CDR2 SVGAGI. V lost 8 bases to trimming and J lost 2 bases, with 18 bases between them.

The chain links TRBV6-1 to TRBJ2-7, with 7 bases aligning to TRBD1. Germline CDR1 and CDR2: MNHNS and SASEGT. The junction had 9 bases not matched to a gene; V was cut back by 6 bases and J by 4 bases. The CDR3 contains 14 residues. The CDR3 DNA sequence: TGTGCCAGCAGAAACAGGGGCCGTCATTACGAGCAGTACTTC. It is translated as CASRNRGRHYEQYF.

The V gene is TRBV11-1, the J gene TRBJ2-4, with TRBD2 matching 8 bases. Germline V lookup: CDR1 SGHAT, CDR2 FQDESV (reference sequence). This CDR3 has 18 residues. V lost 5 bases, J lost 0 bases, and 12 bases stayed unmatched. The CDR3 DNA reads TGTGCCAGCAGCACTTCCCTTCTTCTAGCGGGAGCCAAAAACATTCAGTACTTC. It specifies CASSTSLLLAGAKNIQYF. Full variable domain (remainder filled in from reference TRBV11-1 and TRBJ2-4): EAEVAQSPRYKITEKSQAVAFWCDPISGHATLYWYRQILGQGPELLVQFQDESVVDDSQLPKDRFSAERLKGVDSTLKIQPAELGDSAMYLCASSTSLLLAGAKNIQYFGAGTRLSVL.

This clonotype has ten or more counts. CDR3 amino acids: CASSQGQGLGTGELFF. DNA of the CDR3: TGTGCCAGCAGCCAAGGACAGGGTTTGGGCACCGGGGAGCTGTTTTTT. The rearrangement links TRBV14 to TRBJ2-2; 7 bases match TRBD1. The J segment lost 4 bases and the V segment lost 1 base, leaving 6 bases of the junction unmatched. Germline V gene lookup returns CDR1 SGHDN and CDR2 FVKESK. This CDR3 has 16 amino acids.

In its sample, this clonotype was seen once. V is TRBV11-2 and J is TRBJ1-1, with D perhaps TRBD1 (5 bases). The CDR3 has 13 amino acids. V lost 2 bases to trimming and J lost 7 bases, with 11 bases between them. Germline V lookup: CDR1 SGHAT, CDR2 FQNNGV. CDR3 sequence reads: CASSLSTEFEAFF. CDR3 coding DNA: TGTGCCAGCAGCTTATCGACAGAATTTGAAGCTTTCTTT.

This clonotype was seen more than once but under ten times. The genes are TRBV15 and TRBJ2-5, with TRBD1 matching 7 bases. The germline gives CDR1 LNHNV, CDR2 YYDKDF (reference sequence). CDR3 length: 13 residues. The V segment lost 2 bases and the J segment 6 bases; nucleotides outside the gene matches: 3. The CDR3 spells CATSRSTGKTQYF. CDR3 bases: TGTGCCACCAGCAGATCGACAGGGAAGACCCAGTACTTC.

This clonotype was seen at least ten times. This rearrangement joins TRBV5-6 to TRBJ2-1; D is unclear. V was clipped by 4 bases and J by 2 bases, with 7 bases between them. This CDR3 is built from 13 residues. Germline CDR1 is SGHDT and CDR2 is YYEEEE. The CDR3 loop reads CASSQATYNEQFF. The CDR3 nucleotides are TGTGCCAGCAGCCAGGCGACCTACAATGAGCAGTTCTTC.

This clonotype has just a few counts. The rearrangement uses TRBV28 and TRBJ1-5; D is ambiguous. There are 12 residues in the CDR3. CDR1 MDHEN and CDR2 SYDVKM come from the germline V gene. Trimming left V 6 bases short and J 8 bases short, with 11 bases between. The CDR3 spells CASSPGWEPQHF. The CDR3 nucleotides are TGTGCCAGCAGCCCAGGTTGGGAGCCCCAGCATTTT. The complete variable domain, with remaining parts taken from reference TRBV28 and TRBJ1-5, reads DVKVTQSSRYLVKRTGEKVFLECVQDMDHENMFWYRQDPGLGLRLIYFSYDVKMKEKGDIPEGYSVSREKKERFSLILESASTNQTSMYLCASSPGWEPQHFGDGTRLSIL.

The rearrangement uses TRBV28 and TRBJ2-7, with TRBD1 identical over 8 bases. The CDR3 sequence is 15 residues long. Germline trimming cut 4 bases from V and 4 bases from J; bases unmatched to any gene: 9. Germline V CDR1 and CDR2: MDHEN, SYDVKM. The DNA for the CDR3 is TGTGCCAGCAGTTCTTCCAGCCAGGGGGCGTACGAGCAGTACTTC. Protein product: CASSSSSQGAYEQYF.

The chain combines TRBV28 with TRBJ2-7; 9 bases fit TRBD1. The CDR3 totals 15 residues. Trimming at V came to 6 bases and at J to 6 bases, leaving 12 bases not matched to a gene. Germline loops: CDR1 MDHEN, CDR2 SYDVKM. The CDR3 loop is CASRPMNRGLGEQYF. The DNA of the CDR3 is TGTGCCAGCAGGCCGATGAACAGGGGGCTGGGCGAGCAGTACTTC.

The V call is TRBV5-4, the J call TRBJ2-3; TRBD1 might be the D (6 bases). The germline V and J ends were trimmed by 4 bases and 0 bases, with 9 bases remaining between them. The CDR3 consists of 14 residues. The V gene's germline CDR1 is SGHNT and CDR2 YYREEE (reference sequence). The DNA of the CDR3 is TGTGCCAGCAGCGTGGACAGTAGCACAGATACGCAGTATTTT. It encodes CASSVDSSTDTQYF. The complete variable domain, with remaining parts taken from reference TRBV5-4 and TRBJ2-3, reads ETGVTQSPTHLIKTRGQQVTLRCSSQSGHNTVSWYQQALGQGPQFIFQYYREEENGRGNFPPRFSGLQFPNYSSELNVNALELDDSALYLCASSVDSSTDTQYFGPGTRLTVL.

This clonotype turned up a few times. CDR3 DNA: TGCAGTGCTAGAGAGACAGCCCGCGGCGAGCAGTACTTC. Its translation: CSARETARGEQYF. The chain recombines TRBV20-1 with TRBJ2-7; a weak D match, TRBD1 (5 bases). V lost 0 bases, J lost 6 bases, and 12 bases lay in between. CDR3 length equals 13 residues. Germline CDR1 reads DFQATT; CDR2 reads SNEGSKA (reference sequence).

The sample holds a few counts of this clonotype. This sequence joins TRBV10-1 and TRBJ2-2; 7 bases are shared with TRBD2. The CDR3 totals 18 residues. V shed 4 bases and J 1 base; nucleotides not matched to a gene: 12. CDR1 and CDR2 (germline): WNHNN, SYGVQD (reference sequence). Here the CDR3 DNA reads TGCGCCAGCAGTGGGACTAGAACGAACCTGAGGAACACCGGGGAGCTGTTTTTT. This encodes CASSGTRTNLRNTGELFF.

There are a few counts of this clonotype. The chain carries TRBV4-2 and TRBJ2-5; D ambiguous. CDR3 length: 15 amino acids. CDR1 is LGHNA and CDR2 is YNFKEQ in the germline V gene. V lost 1 base, J lost 3 bases, and 12 bases lay in between. The DNA of the CDR3 is TGTGCCAGCAGCCAAGTCGGTCAGAATAAAGAGACCCAGTACTTC. It specifies CASSQVGQNKETQYF.

This clonotype was observed many times. V usage is TRBV7-8 and J usage is TRBJ1-1; D is undetermined. The V end lost 1 base, the J end lost 0 bases, and 9 bases lay between the germline ends. This CDR3 spans 15 amino acids. Germline V gene data show CDR1 as SGHVS and CDR2 as FQNEAQ. The CDR3 loop is CASSLDPGLNTEAFF. CDR3 nucleotide sequence: TGTGCCAGCAGCTTAGACCCGGGTTTGAACACTGAAGCTTTCTTT.

This clonotype was counted many times. This sequence joins TRBV12-3 or TRBV12-4 and TRBJ1-2, with TRBD1 matching 10 bases. The CDR3 consists of 14 residues. After removal of 4 bases from V and 8 bases from J, the junction contained 7 bases not matched to a gene. CDR3 region: CASSYPGTGVGYTF. CDR3 nucleotide sequence: TGTGCCAGCAGTTATCCCGGGACAGGGGTGGGCTACACCTTC.

This chain connects TRBV20-1 to TRBJ2-7; TRBD2 aligns across 10 bases. V shed 6 bases and J 1 base; nucleotides not matched to a gene: 12. CDR1 DFQATT and CDR2 SNEGSKA come from the germline V gene (reference sequence). The CDR3 loop spans 16 amino acids. In nucleotides, the CDR3 is TGCAGTGCCAGGCCGACTAGCGGGCTCCGTTCCTACGAGCAGTACTTC. Residues: CSARPTSGLRSYEQYF.

The genes are TRBV20-1 and TRBJ2-3, with D maybe TRBD1 (6 bases). Germline CDR1 and CDR2: DFQATT and SNEGSKA (reference sequence). CDR3 length: 15 residues. Trimming took 4 bases from V and 2 from J, leaving 16 bases between them. The CDR3 region is CSATSRQEITDTQYF. DNA for the CDR3: TGCAGTGCTACCTCCAGACAGGAGATCACAGATACGCAGTATTTT.

The rearrangement links TRBV7-2 to TRBJ2-7; weak D call: TRBD2 (5 bases). The CDR3 runs to 15 residues. Trimming removed 5 bases from V and 4 bases from J, with 18 bases in between. Germline V gene sequence: CDR1 SGHTA, CDR2 FQGNSA. In DNA form, the CDR3 reads TGTGCCAGCAGCACTGGGAGAGGCTTGAGTTACGAGCAGTACTTC. It codes for CASSTGRGLSYEQYF.

This clonotype was found many times. The rearrangement uses TRBV7-2 and TRBJ2-3; TRBD1 matches at 7 bases. This CDR3 contains 16 residues. Germline V gene sequence: CDR1 SGHTA, CDR2 FQGNSA. V was pared by 6 bases and J by 0 bases, with 9 bases of the junction left unmatched. CDR3 sequence (DNA): TGTGCCAGCAGAAGTACTGGGACAGTTAGCACAGATACGCAGTATTTT. Its protein product is CASRSTGTVSTDTQYF.

Many counts were recorded for this clonotype. The J gene is TRBJ2-7, the V gene TRBV6-1; TRBD1 might be the D (6 bases). CDR3 length equals 14 residues. V was pared by 5 bases and J by 5 bases, with 16 bases between. CDR1 is MNHNS, CDR2 SASEGT, per germline. CDR3 in DNA: TGTGCCAGCAGTACACAAATGGGGGCCCACGAGCAGTACTTC. Protein: CASSTQMGAHEQYF.

This clonotype was observed a few times. The chain couples TRBV11-2 to TRBJ2-1; a possible D gene is TRBD2 (6 bases). The CDR3 extends over 14 amino acids. V lost 6 bases and J 6 bases, leaving 15 bases between the germline ends. The germline CDR1 and CDR2 sequences are SGHAT and FQNNGV. CDR3 in DNA: TGTGCCAGCAGGCCCGGTTCCGGGGGCAATGAGCAGTTCTTC. This sequence encodes CASRPGSGGNEQFF.

This clonotype was detected ten times or more. The rearrangement joins TRBV4-3 to TRBJ1-5; a weak D match, TRBD1 (5 bases). This CDR3 is 15 amino acids long. Trimming cost V 5 bases and J 0 bases, with 11 bases left between them. Germline values: CDR1 LGHNA, CDR2 YSLEER. Here the CDR3 reads CASSETVYSNQPQHF. In DNA form, the CDR3 reads TGCGCCAGCAGCGAGACAGTTTATAGCAATCAGCCCCAGCATTTT.

V is TRBV6-1 and J is TRBJ2-2; 7 bases match TRBD1. Looked up from germline, CDR1 is MNHNS and CDR2 is SASEGT. The CDR3 has 15 amino acids. The V and J ends lost 7 bases and 2 bases, in that order; junction bases with no gene match: 7. Here the CDR3 reads CASTTRDSNTGELFF. CDR3 sequence (DNA): TGTGCCAGCACCACCCGGGACAGTAACACCGGGGAGCTGTTTTTT.

This clonotype was observed a handful of times. The J gene is TRBJ2-1, the V gene TRBV24-1, with TRBD2 matching 8 bases. Germline V gene data show CDR1 as KGHDR and CDR2 as SFDVKD. Trimming cost V 9 bases and J 6 bases; bases outside gene matches: 9. This CDR3 comprises 14 residues. The CDR3 protein is CATAREGLSNEQFF. CDR3 DNA: TGTGCCACCGCCCGGGAGGGCCTCTCCAATGAGCAGTTCTTC.

This clonotype was detected only a few times. In DNA, the CDR3 is TGTGCCATCAGTGCCCTTGATGAGCAGTTCTTC. Translating gives CAISALDEQFF. J is TRBJ2-1 and V is TRBV10-3; D is uncertain. The CDR3 extends over 11 amino acids. Germline V CDR1 and CDR2: ENHRY, SYGVKD. The V gene lost 4 bases and the J gene lost 8 bases, with 6 bases spanning the gap.

This clonotype has more than one count but fewer than ten. The J gene is TRBJ2-7, the V gene TRBV2; TRBD1 might be the D (5 bases). Germline V gene lookup returns CDR1 SNHLY and CDR2 FYNNEI. V lost 1 base and J 3 bases, leaving 10 bases between the germline ends. This CDR3 spans 14 amino acids. CDR3 amino acids: CASSEDRTDYEQYF. DNA of the CDR3: TGTGCCAGCAGTGAAGACAGGACGGACTACGAGCAGTACTTC.

V and J are TRBV6-5 and TRBJ1-2, with 8 bases lining up with TRBD1. Germline-derived CDR1 and CDR2 are MNHEY and SVGAGI. The CDR3 has 17 residues. The trim removed 0 bases at V and 4 bases at J, leaving 10 bases unmatched. In DNA, the CDR3 is TGTGCCAGCAGTTACTCGATTTTAGACAGGGGAAGCTATGGCTACACCTTC. Translation: CASSYSILDRGSYGYTF.

The V call is TRBV6-1, the J call TRBJ2-7, with D possibly matching TRBD1 (5 bases). V lost 4 bases and J 2 bases, leaving 12 bases between the germline ends. Germline V gives CDR1 MNHNS, CDR2 SASEGT. The CDR3 is 14 residues long. CDR3 protein: CASSVTVLTYEQYF. The CDR3 nucleotides read TGTGCCAGCAGTGTGACAGTCCTTACCTACGAGCAGTACTTC.

The V and J genes are TRBV11-2 and TRBJ2-4; a possible D gene is TRBD2 (5 bases). The CDR3 contains 19 residues. CDR1 and CDR2 from the germline V gene are SGHAT and FQNNGV. Trimming pared 1 base from V and 0 bases from J, leaving 19 bases between. CDR3 in DNA: TGTGCCAGCAGCTTAGGTCTCCTAGCCCTACCACTAGCCAAAAACATTCAGTACTTC. Translated: CASSLGLLALPLAKNIQYF.